The 9 T cell receptor beta chains given below trace back to one sample, sequenced in a study of technical replicates of blood from a few donors. The protocol was immunoSEQ multiplex PCR, while the TCRdb copy is restricted to in-frame clones and leaves out a portion. The profile shows fewer than 15,000 clones, approximately 94% of them singletons. The sample comprised PBMCs. The source of these receptors is a human donor in good health.

The gene calls are TRBV6-1 and TRBJ2-3; 10 bases are shared with TRBD2. V lost 0 bases and J lost 1; bases outside the gene matches: 1. The CDR3 contains 16 residues. CDR1 and CDR2 from the germline V gene are MNHNS and SASEGT. The CDR3, as DNA: TGTGCCAGCAGTGAAGCGCTAGCGGGAGGCACAGATACGCAGTATTTT. Protein product: CASSEALAGGTDTQYF.

V usage is TRBV7-8 and J usage is TRBJ1-4, with no clear D. Germline V CDR1 and CDR2: SGHVS, FQNEAQ. The V gene lost 3 bases and the J gene lost 2 bases, with 16 bases spanning the gap. The length of the CDR3 is 17 residues. The CDR3 here is CASSFDSPGGTNEKLFF. As DNA, the CDR3 is TGTGCCAGCAGCTTTGACTCCCCCGGAGGTACTAATGAAAAACTGTTTTTT. The whole variable domain, filled in from reference TRBV7-8 and TRBJ1-4, reads GAGVSQSPRYKVAKRGQDVALRCDPISGHVSLFWYQQALGQGPEFLTYFQNEAQLDKSGLPSDRFFAERPEGSVSTLKIQRTQQEDSAVYLCASSFDSPGGTNEKLFFGSGTQLSVL.

This sequence joins TRBV7-9 and TRBJ1-4; D ambiguous. This CDR3 contains 14 residues. Trimming pared 5 bases from V and 6 bases from J, leaving 13 bases between. Germline CDR1 and CDR2: SEHNR and FQNEAQ (reference sequence). The CDR3 is CASSLGASDEKLFF. The DNA for the CDR3 is TGTGCCAGCAGCCTGGGCGCTTCCGATGAAAAACTGTTTTTT.

V gene TRBV7-9 combines with J gene TRBJ1-2, with 11 bases aligning to TRBD1. CDR1 and CDR2 (germline): SEHNR, FQNEAQ (reference sequence). V dropped 3 bases and J dropped 8; count of bases not matched to a gene: 11. The CDR3 covers 16 residues. DNA of the CDR3: TGTGCCAGCAGCTTGACCGGGACAGGGGGTATAGGGGGCTACACCTTC. The encoded protein is CASSLTGTGGIGGYTF.

This chain uses TRBV4-1 with TRBJ2-4; 11 bases are shared with TRBD2. The ends lost 5 bases at V and 8 bases at J; junction bases unmatched: 11. This CDR3 has 16 residues. In germline, CDR1 is MGHRA, CDR2 YSYEKL. CDR3: CASSYSGRALGDIQYF. The DNA of the CDR3 is TGCGCCAGCAGCTATAGCGGGAGGGCCCTGGGGGACATTCAGTACTTC.

There are a few counts of this clone. The chain employs TRBV7-6 and TRBJ2-7; TRBD2 matches at 7 bases. The germline V gene has CDR1 SGHVS and CDR2 FNYEAQ. V trimming: 6 bases; J trimming: 2 bases; junction bases outside the gene matches: 10. The CDR3 spans 15 residues. The CDR3 nucleotides read TGTGCCAGCAGGGGGGAGGGGACCCTAGCCTACGAGCAGTACTTC. Translated: CASRGEGTLAYEQYF. Full variable domain (rest looked up from reference TRBV7-6 and TRBJ2-7): GAGVSQSPRYKVTKRGQDVALRCDPISGHVSLYWYRQALGQGPEFLTYFNYEAQQDKSGLPNDRFSAERPEGSISTLTIQRTEQRDSAMYRCASRGEGTLAYEQYFGPGTRLTVT.

This chain links TRBV7-8 with TRBJ2-1; D is possibly TRBD2 (5 bases). The CDR3 has 13 residues. Trimming took 1 base from V and 5 from J, leaving 6 bases between them. CDR1 SGHVS and CDR2 FQNEAQ come from the germline V gene. The CDR3 sequence: CASSLDGNNEQFF. The CDR3 DNA sequence: TGTGCCAGCAGCTTAGACGGGAACAATGAGCAGTTCTTC.

This clone came up a few times. The CDR3 region is CASSLPGESRNEQFF. CDR3 coding DNA: TGCGCCAGCAGCTTGCCGGGAGAGTCTCGGAATGAGCAGTTCTTC. The chain links TRBV5-1 to TRBJ2-1, with D possibly matching TRBD2 (6 bases). CDR3 length: 15 amino acids. The ends were cut back, 1 base at V and 7 bases at J, with 15 bases in the middle. The germline V gene encodes CDR1 SGHRS and CDR2 YFSETQ.

The chain's CDR3 is CASTLYGETGSPLHF. CDR3 nucleotides: TGTGCCAGCACCCTATATGGGGAAACAGGCTCACCCCTCCACTTT. V usage is TRBV2 and J usage is TRBJ1-6; weak D call: TRBD1 (5 bases). Trimming left V 7 bases short and J 10 bases short, with 20 bases between. CDR1 and CDR2 (germline): SNHLY, FYNNEI. This CDR3 comprises 15 residues.